These T cell receptor beta chains were read from a single sample in a study of control samples from healthy donors and cancer patients. The table came from immunoSEQ multiplex PCR; TCRdb's copy has only in-frame clones and leaves some out. The sample has around 64,000 clones; roughly nine tenths are singletons. Sample: PBMCs. These receptors were taken from a man aged 55 to 69 with colorectal cancer. CDR3s leave out the opening cysteine and the closing phenylalanine or tryptophan.

TRBV2	TRBJ1-4	ASQEGAGEKLF
TRBV6-6	TRBJ1-5	ASSSQGRGNQPQH
TRBV3-1/TRBV3-2	TRBJ1-1	ASSQVGGEAF
TRBV7-2	TRBJ1-4	ASSLGPRGGEKLF
TRBV13	TRBJ1-2	ASSLGYGYT
TRBV12-3/TRBV12-4	TRBJ2-5	ASRPTSGETQY
TRBV7-6	TRBJ2-1	ASSPRGASGGALGNEQF
TRBV28	TRBJ2-7	ASSPSGGYEQY
TRBV6-5	TRBJ2-7	ATQHPQGYEQY
TRBV2	TRBJ1-5	ASSEGGLQPQH
TRBV9	TRBJ2-2	ASSVRDRGTGELF
TRBV29-1	TRBJ1-6	SVAEDRNSPLH
TRBV7-2	TRBJ1-6	ASSPDTNSPLH
TRBV25-1	TRBJ1-2	ASSELWGALDGYT
TRBV6-5	TRBJ2-7	ASSYDRVNEQY
TRBV30	TRBJ1-1	AWSVQGRGNEAF
TRBV3-1/TRBV3-2	TRBJ2-6	ASSQYKSGANVLT
TRBV18	TRBJ1-4	ASSPPTIRGEKLF
TRBV4-3	TRBJ1-2	ASSQEEGAGYGYT
TRBV11-2	TRBJ1-6	ASSLVGQTSSYNSPLH
TRBV7-9	TRBJ1-2	ASSPRGPANYGYT
TRBV4-3	TRBJ1-5	ASSQEYGRINQPQH
TRBV28	TRBJ2-3	ASSLWAGGAANTQY
TRBV2	TRBJ2-2	ASSDQGAEAGELF
TRBV4-1	TRBJ1-1	ASSQDYQGVTEAF
TRBV19	TRBJ1-1	ASSIASTGTNTEAF
TRBV29-1	TRBJ1-1	SVRDPGQGPNTEAF
TRBV4-1	TRBJ2-4	ASSQGQGENIQY
TRBV4-3	TRBJ1-1	ASSQDPSLTEAF
TRBV10-1	TRBJ2-1	ASSERGDRSYNEQF
TRBV18	TRBJ1-2	ASSPDQPNYGYT
TRBV25-1	TRBJ1-5	ASSEGGQPQH
TRBV4-3	TRBJ2-3	ASSQDLGGASLDTQY
TRBV2	TRBJ1-1	ASTLDSNTEAF
TRBV7-8	TRBJ1-2	ASSPLTGGTDGYT
TRBV6-5	TRBJ1-1	ASSPGGRLNTEAF
TRBV7-3	TRBJ1-2	ASSYSGGRQPS
TRBV4-1	TRBJ2-1	ASSQDPQGARNEQF
TRBV6-1	TRBJ1-5	ASTLTSNQPQH
TRBV6-6	TRBJ1-2	ASSYPRRRGGYT
TRBV4-1	TRBJ1-1	ASSQDWGRGFTEAF
TRBV5-1	TRBJ2-2	ASSFRDGELF
TRBV7-9	TRBJ1-5	ASSLSEVGNQPQH
TRBV11-3	TRBJ2-6	ASSLDSSGGANVLT
TRBV18	TRBJ1-1	ASSRIQGTGNTEAF
TRBV5-1	TRBJ2-6	ASSLTGTSGANVLT
TRBV6-5	TRBJ1-3	ASSLDSVRNTIY
TRBV5-1	TRBJ2-1	ASSLAVIAGDEQF
TRBV2	TRBJ1-1	ASRGGQGRRTEAF
TRBV20-1	TRBJ2-7	SASSGGPYEQY